This TCR beta chain stems from a study of PD-L1 blockade in urothelial cancer. This clone was found a few times. Trimming removed 2 bases from V and 2 bases from J, with 6 bases in between. Germline values: CDR1 SGHDN, CDR2 FVKESK. The CDR3 extends over 13 amino acids. Only in-frame clones appear in the TCRdb table, and some are missing; sequencing was by immunoSEQ multiplex PCR. The data show under 90,000 clones, 90% to 95% seen once. This chain links TRBV14 with TRBJ1-2; tentatively, D is TRBD1 (6 bases). The sequence derives from a man in his sixties with urothelial cancer. The source material was PBMCs, sampled around atezolizumab (anti-PD-L1) treatment. CDR3 in DNA: TGTGCCAGCAGCCAACAGGGGAACTATGGCTACACCTTC. Its translation: CASSQQGNYGYTF. Together with reference TRBV14 and TRBJ1-2, the CDR3 gives the full variable domain: EAGVTQFPSHSVIEKGQTVTLRCDPISGHDNLYWYRRVMGKEIKFLLHFVKESKQDESGMPNNRFLAERTGGTYSTLKVQPAELEDSGVYFCASSQQGNYGYTFGSGTRLTVV.